This T cell receptor (beta chain) is from a study of blood T cell repertoires in COVID-19. Study summary: The United States, Italy and Spain supplied acute and convalescent COVID-19 samples. The analysed material was cDNA or gDNA that came from T cells, B-cell-depleted T cells, or PBMCs.

Study processing details: Amplification from reference gene primers served as the basis for estimated nucleated cell counts. The protocol was immunoSEQ multiplex PCR, while the TCRdb copy is restricted to in-frame clones and leaves out a portion. The DNA gave D and trimming, while V, J and clone size come from that table. The sample includes about 200,000 clones, over 70% of them seen just once. What was sequenced was peripheral blood. This TCR derives from a man in his forties or fifties with acute or convalescent COVID-19.

The CDR3 loop is CASTFQGAGPYEQYF. The CDR3 region has the DNA TGTGCCAGCACCTTTCAGGGGGCGGGCCCCTACGAGCAGTACTTC. The genes are TRBV6-5 and TRBJ2-7; 8 bases map to TRBD1. The V and J ends lost 7 bases and 2 bases, in that order; junction bases with no gene match: 10. CDR3 length equals 15 residues. Germline-derived CDR1 and CDR2 are MNHEY and SVGAGI.